These 17 T cell receptor beta chains came from one sample sequenced in a study of shared clonotypes between healthy human individuals. Sequencing was performed with immunoSEQ multiplex PCR; in TCRdb, only in-frame clones are kept and a portion is missing. This sample has around 2,100,000 clones, with around 96% found just once. CD8 cells regarded as naive lacked CD45RO, were positively chosen for CCR7, and omitted terminally differentiated effector memory CD45RA+ cells. Specimen: naive CD8+ T cells sorted from blood. These TCRs come from a man between 18 and 29 years old in good health.

The chain uses TRBV5-6 and TRBJ2-2; 9 nucleotides match TRBD1. The CDR3 length is 15 residues. With V trimmed by 2 bases and J by 7 bases, 6 bases remained unmatched. The germline V gene has CDR1 SGHDT and CDR2 YYEEEE. CDR3 nucleotides: TGTGCCAGCAGCTTCGGGACAGGGTACGTCGGGGAGCTGTTTTTT. Translated, it gives CASSFGTGYVGELFF.

This chain uses TRBV4-3 with TRBJ2-1; 9 bases agree with TRBD1. The CDR3 contains 15 residues. J gave up 8 bases and V 2 bases, and 7 bases lay outside the gene matches. CDR1 and CDR2 (germline): LGHNA, YSLEER. CDR3 region: CASSQHRGLGDEQFF. As DNA, the CDR3 is TGCGCCAGCAGCCAACACAGGGGGCTGGGGGATGAGCAGTTCTTC.

This clone has only one observation. This chain connects TRBV6-1 to TRBJ1-3; D call uncertain. This CDR3 comprises 16 residues. V lost 3 bases to trimming and J lost 0 bases, with 12 bases between them. The germline CDR1 and CDR2 sequences are MNHNS and SASEGT. This CDR3 reads CASSDMWLLSGNTIYF. CDR3 coding DNA: TGTGCCAGCAGTGACATGTGGTTGCTCTCTGGAAACACCATATATTTT.

This rearrangement joins TRBV6-6 to TRBJ2-2; D is possibly TRBD2 (6 bases). The CDR3 contains 13 residues. CDR1 MNHNY and CDR2 SVGAGI come from the germline V gene (reference sequence). Trimming took off 1 base at V and 6 bases at J, with 6 bases between the two ends. Here the CDR3 DNA reads TGTGCCAGCAGTTACTGGGGGGCCGGGGAGCTGTTTTTT. Translating it yields CASSYWGAGELFF.

About this clone: Additional DNA sequences in this sample encode the identical CDR3. V gene TRBV7-9 combines with J gene TRBJ2-3; 9 positions match TRBD2. V lost 5 bases, J lost 0 bases, and 6 bases stayed unmatched. There are 16 residues in the CDR3. The germline V gene encodes CDR1 SEHNR and CDR2 FQNEAQ (reference sequence). The CDR3, as DNA: TGTGCCAGCAGCCCGACTAGCGGAACTAGCACAGATACGCAGTATTTT. Amino acid sequence: CASSPTSGTSTDTQYF.

The V gene is TRBV4-2, the J gene TRBJ1-6; D perhaps matches TRBD1 (5 bases). There are 16 residues in the CDR3. Germline V gene data show CDR1 as LGHNA and CDR2 as YNFKEQ. With 0 bases removed from V and 5 bases from J, the gap between germline ends came to 11 bases. The CDR3 region is CASSQEQALDNSPLHF. The CDR3 DNA follows: TGTGCCAGCAGCCAAGAACAGGCCCTCGATAATTCACCCCTCCACTTT.

This rearrangement joins TRBV27 to TRBJ2-7, with D maybe TRBD1 (6 bases). Germline loops: CDR1 MNHEY, CDR2 SMNVEV (reference sequence). The CDR3 has 13 residues. Trimming took off 1 base at V and 5 bases at J, with 9 bases between the two ends. The CDR3 nucleotides are TGTGCCAGCAGTTTATTGGGGGCAGACGAGCAGTACTTC. It yields the protein CASSLLGADEQYF.

The rearrangement joins TRBV18 to TRBJ1-2; tentative D call: TRBD1 (6 bases). The CDR3 sequence is 14 residues long. The germline gives CDR1 KGHSH, CDR2 LQKENI. V was clipped by 0 bases and J by 7 bases, with 12 bases between them. Here the CDR3 DNA reads TGTGCCAGCTCACCACCTTTAACAGGGCCTGGCTACACCTTC. Residues: CASSPPLTGPGYTF.

This clone was observed a single time. The same CDR3 arises from other DNA sequences in this sample as well. The chain combines TRBV11-2 with TRBJ2-7; TRBD2 aligns across 8 bases. Germline CDR1 SGHAT, CDR2 FQNNGV. The CDR3 is made up of 13 amino acids. With V trimmed by 5 bases and J by 3 bases, 3 bases remained unmatched. The CDR3 DNA follows: TGTGCCAGCAGCCTCGGGACTAGCTACGAGCAGTACTTC. Amino acid sequence: CASSLGTSYEQYF.

V gene TRBV5-6 combines with J gene TRBJ2-7; 7 positions agree with TRBD2. CDR3 size: 15 residues. J was trimmed by 2 bases and V by 1 base; bases with no gene match: 6. The germline V gene has CDR1 SGHDT and CDR2 YYEEEE. Here the CDR3 DNA reads TGTGCCAGCAGCTTGTGGCTAGCGGAGGCCTACGAGCAGTACTTC. It is translated as CASSLWLAEAYEQYF. The whole variable domain, remainder taken from reference TRBV5-6 and TRBJ2-7, is DAGVTQSPTHLIKTRGQQVTLRCSPKSGHDTVSWYQQALGQGPQFIFQYYEEEERQRGNFPDRFSGHQFPNYSSELNVNALLLGDSALYLCASSLWLAEAYEQYFGPGTRLTVT.

The DNA for the CDR3 is TGTGCCAGCAGCCATCGGGACAGGGCCTACAATGAGCAGTTCTTC. Translated: CASSHRDRAYNEQFF. This rearrangement joins TRBV5-4 to TRBJ2-1; 9 bases fit TRBD1. CDR1 is SGHNT, CDR2 YYREEE, per germline (reference sequence). The CDR3 is 15 residues long. V shed 4 bases, J shed 2 bases, and the junction held 4 bases outside the gene matches.

The genes are TRBV7-9 and TRBJ1-3; TRBD1 is a possible D gene (5 bases). V was pared by 5 bases and J by 0 bases, with 8 bases between. CDR1 and CDR2 (germline): SEHNR, FQNEAQ (reference sequence). CDR3 size: 14 residues. CDR3 DNA sequence: TGTGCCAGCAGCAAACAGGACTCTGGAAACACCATATATTTT. As protein: CASSKQDSGNTIYF. Filled out from reference TRBV7-9 and TRBJ1-3, the complete variable domain reads DTGVSQNPRHKITKRGQNVTFRCDPISEHNRLYWYRQTLGQGPEFLTYFQNEAQLEKSRLLSDRFSAERPKGSFSTLEIQRTEQGDSAMYLCASSKQDSGNTIYFGEGSWLTVV.

A single count supports this clone. The chain combines TRBV4-3 with TRBJ1-1; 8 positions agree with TRBD1. Germline V gene data show CDR1 as LGHNA and CDR2 as YSLEER. The CDR3 has 15 amino acids. The J segment lost 2 bases and the V segment lost 0 bases, leaving 2 bases of the junction unmatched. CDR3 bases: TGCGCCAGCAGCCAAGAACAGGGGGTAAACACTGAAGCTTTCTTT. Translated: CASSQEQGVNTEAFF.

This chain joins TRBV6-4 and TRBJ1-5; 7 nucleotides match TRBD1. V shed 3 bases and J 5 bases; nucleotides not matched to a gene: 16. Per the germline V gene, CDR1 is MRHNA and CDR2 is SNTAGT. The CDR3 consists of 18 residues. Written as DNA, the CDR3 is TGTGCCAGCAGTGAACTTTACCGGGACAGCTATGAGGATCAGCCCCAGCATTTT. Its protein product is CASSELYRDSYEDQPQHF.

The gene calls are TRBV10-3 and TRBJ1-1; 8 bases are shared with TRBD1. The V gene's germline CDR1 is ENHRY and CDR2 SYGVKD. The CDR3 sequence is 16 residues long. The trim removed 4 bases at V and 3 bases at J, leaving 10 bases unmatched. This CDR3 is CAISGRPGGMDTEAFF. The CDR3 DNA reads as TGTGCCATCAGTGGCCGGCCAGGGGGCATGGACACTGAAGCTTTCTTT.

The chain links TRBV28 to TRBJ1-1; tentatively, D is TRBD1 (6 bases). Germline CDR1 is MDHEN and CDR2 is SYDVKM. V was shortened by 3 bases and J by 1 base, with 9 bases between the two germline ends. CDR3 length: 14 residues. The CDR3 DNA is TGTGCCAGCAGTTTTCCGGACAGGAACACTGAAGCTTTCTTT. This sequence encodes CASSFPDRNTEAFF. The variable domain in full, completed from reference TRBV28 and TRBJ1-1, reads DVKVTQSSRYLVKRTGEKVFLECVQDMDHENMFWYRQDPGLGLRLIYFSYDVKMKEKGDIPEGYSVSREKKERFSLILESASTNQTSMYLCASSFPDRNTEAFFGQGTRLTVV.

Comment on this clone: This CDR3 is also generated by other DNA sequences in the sample. The gene calls are TRBV4-3 and TRBJ1-6, with D perhaps TRBD1 (5 bases). CDR3 length: 13 residues. From germline, CDR1 is LGHNA and CDR2 YSLEER. V gave up 0 bases and J gave up 10 bases, with 7 bases separating them. The CDR3 DNA sequence: TGCGCCAGCAGCCAAGATCGGGGGTCACCCCTCCACTTT. This codes for CASSQDRGSPLHF.